The 5 T cell receptor beta chains in this list originate from one sample, sequenced in a study of blood T cell repertoires in COVID-19 (dated by TCRdb to 2018 to 2021). Library preparation employed the immunoSEQ multiplex PCR assay. TCRdb obtained this table from immuneACCESS and retained in-frame rearrangements with V and J assigned. These tables miss some clones; where compared with another copy, unresolved V genes account for less than half of the shortfall, and the remainder is unexplained. This sample is represented by a few hundred thousand clones; 80% to 90% of them were singletons. Of the sample, around 3% falls within the top ten clones. Sequences were obtained from peripheral blood. The source of these receptors is a woman in her 30s with active or convalescent COVID-19.

The V and J genes are TRBV28 and TRBJ1-6, with no clear D. Trimming stripped 2 bases from V and 11 bases from J, with 7 bases between. Germline CDR1 reads MDHEN; CDR2 reads SYDVKM. The CDR3 has 12 residues. CDR3 DNA: TGTGCCAGCAGTTTAGACGGGACACCCCTCCACTTT. The encoded protein is CASSLDGTPLHF. The complete variable domain, with remaining parts taken from reference TRBV28 and TRBJ1-6, reads DVKVTQSSRYLVKRTGEKVFLECVQDMDHENMFWYRQDPGLGLRLIYFSYDVKMKEKGDIPEGYSVSREKKERFSLILESASTNQTSMYLCASSLDGTPLHFGNGTRLTVT.

This clone was found once. This chain joins TRBV7-2 and TRBJ2-3; 10 positions match TRBD2. J was trimmed by 2 bases and V by 2 bases; bases with no gene match: 7. CDR1 is SGHTA, CDR2 FQGNSA, per germline. The CDR3 has 17 amino acids. CDR3 DNA: TGTGCCAGCAGCTTATGGAACCTAGCGGGGGTCACAGATACGCAGTATTTT. Translation gives CASSLWNLAGVTDTQYF.

The CDR3 region has the DNA TGTGCCAGCAGACCGGACAGGGGATATAATGAAAAACTGTTTTTT. The encoded protein is CASRPDRGYNEKLFF. This chain joins TRBV2 and TRBJ1-4, with 9 bases that match TRBD1. With V trimmed by 6 bases and J by 4 bases, 6 bases remained unmatched. This CDR3 contains 15 residues. Per the germline V gene, CDR1 is SNHLY and CDR2 is FYNNEI. Based on the CDR3 plus reference TRBV2 and TRBJ1-4, the full variable domain is EPEVTQTPSHQVTQMGQEVILRCVPISNHLYFYWYRQILGQKVEFLVSFYNNEISEKSEIFDDQFSVERPDGSNFTLKIRSTKLEDSAMYFCASRPDRGYNEKLFFGSGTQLSVL.

Only a few counts were recorded for this clone. The gene calls are TRBV6-2 or TRBV6-3 and TRBJ1-2, with D possibly matching TRBD1 (5 bases). Looked up from germline, CDR1 is MNHEY and CDR2 is SVGEGT. CDR3 length: 11 residues. Trimming left V 2 bases short and J 9 bases short, with 7 bases between. CDR3 nucleotide sequence: TGTGCCAGCAGTTACGGGGGGAGCTACACCTTC. It codes for CASSYGGSYTF.

The chain links TRBV5-1 to TRBJ1-2; tentatively, D is TRBD1 (6 bases). Germline V CDR1 and CDR2: SGHRS, YFSETQ. This CDR3 is 11 amino acids long. V lost 4 bases and J 7 bases, leaving 8 bases between the germline ends. The CDR3 sequence: CASSNRAGYTF. The CDR3 DNA is TGCGCCAGCAGCAACAGGGCTGGCTACACCTTC.